What follows are 8 T cell receptor beta chains derived from one specimen sequenced in a study of shared clonotypes between healthy human individuals. Here immunoSEQ multiplex PCR was the method, and the copy in TCRdb shows in-frame clones only, minus some. Counted here are about 1 million clones, roughly 74% occurring once; the ten biggest clones make up roughly 0.56%. The sequenced material came from memory CD4+ T cells from PBMCs. Subset given: CD45RA-negative fraction. The receptors were sampled from a man aged 18 to 35 in good health. Some clones in this sample may be carry-over from other donors' samples.

The V and J genes are TRBV7-2 and TRBJ2-7, with 7 bases identical to TRBD1. The germline gives CDR1 SGHTA, CDR2 FQGNSA. Germline trimming cut 1 base from V and 3 bases from J; bases unmatched to any gene: 6. The CDR3 spans 15 residues. The CDR3 coding sequence is TGTGCCAGCAGCTTAGTTTGGGGACAGCTCTACGAGCAGTACTTC. Residues: CASSLVWGQLYEQYF.

The chain links TRBV27 to TRBJ1-2; D gene unclear. Trimming removed 3 bases from V and 2 bases from J, with 7 bases in between. The germline CDR1 and CDR2 sequences are MNHEY and SMNVEV (reference sequence). This CDR3 is 13 amino acids long. CDR3 DNA sequence: TGTGCCAGCAGTTTTGGCAGGAACTATGGCTACACCTTC. Translation gives CASSFGRNYGYTF.

This sequence joins TRBV6-4 and TRBJ2-5, with 11 bases fitting TRBD2. The trim removed 6 bases at V and 1 base at J, leaving 10 bases unmatched. The CDR3 runs 17 residues. Germline assignment: CDR1 MRHNA and CDR2 SNTAGT. The CDR3 region has the DNA TGTGCCAGCAGACCAGAGATAGCGGGAGGGGTCCAAGAGACCCAGTACTTC. It is translated as CASRPEIAGGVQETQYF.

V is TRBV28 and J is TRBJ2-2; 7 bases agree with TRBD2. V dropped 4 bases and J dropped 6; count of bases not matched to a gene: 11. Germline CDR1 reads MDHEN; CDR2 reads SYDVKM. The CDR3 has 16 amino acids. The CDR3 bases are TGTGCCAGCAGTTCAGCGGGACCCTATGGCCCCGGGGAGCTGTTTTTT. Its translation: CASSSAGPYGPGELFF.

The rearrangement uses TRBV10-3 and TRBJ2-7; D gene unclear. This CDR3 is built from 15 residues. Germline V lookup: CDR1 ENHRY, CDR2 SYGVKD. Trimming left V 2 bases short and J 5 bases short, with 16 bases between. The CDR3 sequence is CAISERSASLNEQYF. The CDR3, as DNA: TGTGCCATCAGTGAGAGGTCAGCCAGCCTAAACGAGCAGTACTTC.

The J gene is TRBJ2-7, the V gene TRBV2; D might be TRBD1 (6 bases). CDR3 length: 14 residues. Germline CDR1 reads SNHLY; CDR2 reads FYNNEI. Trimming took 4 bases from V and 3 from J, leaving 13 bases between them. CDR3 nucleotide sequence: TGTGCCAGCAGTGTGTTGGCGGACAGCTACGAGCAGTACTTC. Translating gives CASSVLADSYEQYF.

The chain combines TRBV29-1 with TRBJ1-5; D is unclear. Germline CDR1 and CDR2: SQVTM and ANQGSEA. CDR3 length equals 13 residues. Trimming took off 5 bases at V and 4 bases at J, with 12 bases between the two ends. This chain's CDR3 is CSVKGGVNQPQHF. The CDR3 bases are TGCAGCGTTAAGGGCGGGGTAAATCAGCCCCAGCATTTT. Drawing the rest from reference TRBV29-1 and TRBJ1-5, the complete variable domain is SAVISQKPSRDICQRGTSLTIQCQVDSQVTMMFWYRQQPGQSLTLIATANQGSEATYESGFVIDKFPISRPNLTFSTLTVSNMSPEDSSIYLCSVKGGVNQPQHFGDGTRLSIL.

The V and J genes are TRBV6-1 and TRBJ2-7; D ambiguous. The CDR3 contains 15 residues. CDR1 is MNHNS, CDR2 SASEGT, per germline. V was pared by 2 bases and J by 3 bases, with 14 bases between. CDR3 nucleotide sequence: TGTGCCAGCAGTGAACGTGGCGGAAGGGACTACGAGCAGTACTTC. Its protein is CASSERGGRDYEQYF.